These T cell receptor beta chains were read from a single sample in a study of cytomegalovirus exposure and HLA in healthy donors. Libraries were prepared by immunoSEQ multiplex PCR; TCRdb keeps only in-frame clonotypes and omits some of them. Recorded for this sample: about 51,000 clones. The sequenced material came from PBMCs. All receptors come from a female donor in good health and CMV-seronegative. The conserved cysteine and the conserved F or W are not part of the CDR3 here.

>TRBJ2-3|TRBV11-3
ASRERGRTDTQY
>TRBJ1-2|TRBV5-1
ASSFGGNYGYT
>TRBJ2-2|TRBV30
AWSEDRLTGELF
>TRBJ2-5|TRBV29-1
SVAWGPETQY
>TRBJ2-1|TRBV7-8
ASSSGLQNEQF
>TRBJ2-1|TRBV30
AGGDRQYPYNEQF
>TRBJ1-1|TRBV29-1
SVYDTEAF
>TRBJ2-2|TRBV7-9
ASSLGRIAGTGELF
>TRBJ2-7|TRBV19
ASSRGRGNYEQY
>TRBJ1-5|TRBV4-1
ASSQEQQGASNQPQH
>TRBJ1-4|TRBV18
ASANGWDEKLF
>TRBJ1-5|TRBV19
ASETGGPYQPQH
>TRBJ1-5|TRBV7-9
ASSSPGSNQPQH
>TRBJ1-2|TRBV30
AWRDPRAGESGGYT
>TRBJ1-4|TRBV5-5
ASSPPGGFGKLF
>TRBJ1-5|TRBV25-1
ASSATGGPWEPQH
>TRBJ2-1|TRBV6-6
ASSYSQTPDNEQF
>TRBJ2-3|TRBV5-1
ASSRSGDTDTQY
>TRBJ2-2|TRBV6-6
ASSYSGGASGELF
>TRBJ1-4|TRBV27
ASSPDPGGWIQTNEKLF
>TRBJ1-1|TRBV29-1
SVSQGGSNTEAF
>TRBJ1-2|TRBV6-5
ASSTQGTDYGYT
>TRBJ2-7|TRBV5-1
ASSLVGGQSSYEQY
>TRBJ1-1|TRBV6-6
ASSIQGLNTEAF
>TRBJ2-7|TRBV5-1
ASTPGPGYEQY
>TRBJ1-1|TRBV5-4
ASSLNLDTEAF
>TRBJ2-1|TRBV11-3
ASRQESSYNEQF
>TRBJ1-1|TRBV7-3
ASSSRGRDTEAF
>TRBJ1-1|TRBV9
ASSVATGSMNTEAF
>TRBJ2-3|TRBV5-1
ASSAGTSGLYSDTQY
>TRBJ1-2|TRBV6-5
ASRRTGTGGTHVT
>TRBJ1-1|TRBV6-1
ASIGTGLGTEAF